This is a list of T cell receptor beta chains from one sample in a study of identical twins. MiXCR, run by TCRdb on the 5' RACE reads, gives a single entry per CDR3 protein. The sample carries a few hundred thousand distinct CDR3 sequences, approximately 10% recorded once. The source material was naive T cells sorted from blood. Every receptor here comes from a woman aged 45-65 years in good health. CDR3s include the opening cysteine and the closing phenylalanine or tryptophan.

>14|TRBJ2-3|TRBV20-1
CSAIPSGMADTQYF
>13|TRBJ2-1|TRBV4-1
CASSQLGGNEQFF
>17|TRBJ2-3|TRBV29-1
CSVRSSGRTLPPDTQYF
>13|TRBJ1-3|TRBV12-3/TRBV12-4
CASSTRVENTIYF
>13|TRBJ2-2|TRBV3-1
CASSQPLLGELFF
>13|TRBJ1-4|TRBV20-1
CSARDLTEGKLFF
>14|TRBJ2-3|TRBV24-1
CATSDRTSVDTQYF
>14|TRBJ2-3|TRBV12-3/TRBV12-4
CASSRDRETDTQYF
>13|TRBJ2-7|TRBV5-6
CASSIGTVYEQYF
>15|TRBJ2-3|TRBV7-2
CASSSPSGITDTQYF
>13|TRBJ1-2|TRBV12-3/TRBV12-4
CASSLEGGAGYTF
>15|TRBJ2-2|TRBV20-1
CSARDARAGSGELFF
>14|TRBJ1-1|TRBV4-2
CASSQDRRNTEAFF
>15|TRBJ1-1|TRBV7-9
CASSLRTGSNAEAFF
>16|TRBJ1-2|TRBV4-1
CASSQEPVGTNYGYTF
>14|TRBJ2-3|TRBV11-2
CASSLRQFTDTQYF
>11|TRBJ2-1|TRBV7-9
CASSVPNEQFF
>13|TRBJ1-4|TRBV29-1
CSVVDRVQEKLFF
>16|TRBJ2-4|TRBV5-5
CASSLEAGRAKNIQYF
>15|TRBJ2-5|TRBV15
CATSPWAGNQETQYF
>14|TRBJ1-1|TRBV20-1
CSARAYQGLGTAFF
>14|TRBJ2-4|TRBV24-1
CATSPSGAKNIQYF
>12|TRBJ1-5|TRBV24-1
CATSDRVQPQHF
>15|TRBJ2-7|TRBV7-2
CASSLEGTGLYEQYF
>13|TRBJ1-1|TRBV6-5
CASRRSRNTEAFF
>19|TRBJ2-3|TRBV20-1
CSARGGLADLHTSTDTQYF
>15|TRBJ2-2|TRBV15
CATSTDREATGELFF
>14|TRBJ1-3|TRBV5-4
CASSLRGGGNTIYF
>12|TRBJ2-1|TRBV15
CATSRVRGEQFF
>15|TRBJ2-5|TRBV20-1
CSAAWLGLRLEDQYF
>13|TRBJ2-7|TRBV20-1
CSARVASVYEQYF
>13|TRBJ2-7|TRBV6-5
CASSPVSSYEQYF
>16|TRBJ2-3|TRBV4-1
CASSQYTSARTDTQYF
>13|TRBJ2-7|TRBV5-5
CASSSAQIYEQYF
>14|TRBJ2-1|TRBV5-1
CASSFSGTNNEQFF
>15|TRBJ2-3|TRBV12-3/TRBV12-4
CASRGTETSTDTQYF
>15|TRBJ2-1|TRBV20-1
CSARDRRASYNEQFF
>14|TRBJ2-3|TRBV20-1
CSAPRDTSTDTQYF
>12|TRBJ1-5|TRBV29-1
CSARTGQVAQHF
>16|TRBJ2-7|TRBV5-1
CASSEGPGHLSYEQYF
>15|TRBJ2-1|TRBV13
CASSLSAGGRDEQFF
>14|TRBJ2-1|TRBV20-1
CSAPTQGPGNEQFF